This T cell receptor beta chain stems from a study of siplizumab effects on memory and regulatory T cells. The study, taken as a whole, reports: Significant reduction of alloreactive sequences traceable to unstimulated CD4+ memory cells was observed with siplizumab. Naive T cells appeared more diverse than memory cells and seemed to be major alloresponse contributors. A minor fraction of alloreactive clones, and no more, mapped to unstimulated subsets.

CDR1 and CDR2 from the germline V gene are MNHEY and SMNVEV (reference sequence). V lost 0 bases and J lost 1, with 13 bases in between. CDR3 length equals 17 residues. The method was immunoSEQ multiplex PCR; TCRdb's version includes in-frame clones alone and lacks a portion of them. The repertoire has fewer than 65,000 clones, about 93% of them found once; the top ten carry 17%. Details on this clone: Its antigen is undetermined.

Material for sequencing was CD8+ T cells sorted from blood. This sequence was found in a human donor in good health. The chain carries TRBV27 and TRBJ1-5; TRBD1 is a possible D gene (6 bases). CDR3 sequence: CASSLSDWRGSNQPQHF. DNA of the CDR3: TGTGCCAGCAGTTTATCGGATTGGAGGGGGAGCAATCAGCCCCAGCATTTT.